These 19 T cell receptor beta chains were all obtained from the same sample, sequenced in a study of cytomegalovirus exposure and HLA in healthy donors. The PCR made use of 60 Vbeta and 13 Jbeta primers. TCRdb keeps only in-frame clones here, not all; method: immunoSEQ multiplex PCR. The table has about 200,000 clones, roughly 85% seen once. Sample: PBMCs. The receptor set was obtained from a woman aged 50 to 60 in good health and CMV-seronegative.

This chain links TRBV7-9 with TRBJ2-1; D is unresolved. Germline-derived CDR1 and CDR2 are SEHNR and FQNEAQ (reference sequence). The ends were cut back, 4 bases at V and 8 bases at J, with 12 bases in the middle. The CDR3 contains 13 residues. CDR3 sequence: CASSSGDEDEQFF. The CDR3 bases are TGTGCCAGCAGCTCCGGAGACGAGGATGAGCAGTTCTTC.

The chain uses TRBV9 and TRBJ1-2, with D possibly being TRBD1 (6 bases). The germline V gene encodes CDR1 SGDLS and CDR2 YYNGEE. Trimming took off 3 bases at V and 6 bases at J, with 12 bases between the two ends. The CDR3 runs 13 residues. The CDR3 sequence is CASSATGLDGYTF. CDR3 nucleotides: TGTGCCAGCAGCGCCACAGGGTTAGATGGCTACACCTTC.

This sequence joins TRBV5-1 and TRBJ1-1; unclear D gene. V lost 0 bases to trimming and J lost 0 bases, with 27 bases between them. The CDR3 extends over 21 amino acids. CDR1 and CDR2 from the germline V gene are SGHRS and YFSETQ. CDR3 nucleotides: TGCGCCAGCAGCTTGGGCGTGGGTTGGACTGGTCTAGCGTCCATGAACACTGAAGCTTTCTTT. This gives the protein CASSLGVGWTGLASMNTEAFF.

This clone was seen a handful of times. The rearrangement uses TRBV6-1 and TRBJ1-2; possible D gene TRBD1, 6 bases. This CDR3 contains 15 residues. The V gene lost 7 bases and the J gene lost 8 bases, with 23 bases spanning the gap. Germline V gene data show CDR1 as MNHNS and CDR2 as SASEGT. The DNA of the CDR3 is TGTGCCAGCACCGGACAGACCAACCGCTTCGCCGGCTACACCTTC. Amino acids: CASTGQTNRFAGYTF.

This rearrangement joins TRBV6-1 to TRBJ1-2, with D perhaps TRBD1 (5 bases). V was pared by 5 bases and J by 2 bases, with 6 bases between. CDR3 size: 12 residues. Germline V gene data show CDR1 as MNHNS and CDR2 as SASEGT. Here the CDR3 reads CASSRQNYGYTF. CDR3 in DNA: TGTGCCAGCAGTCGACAGAACTATGGCTACACCTTC.

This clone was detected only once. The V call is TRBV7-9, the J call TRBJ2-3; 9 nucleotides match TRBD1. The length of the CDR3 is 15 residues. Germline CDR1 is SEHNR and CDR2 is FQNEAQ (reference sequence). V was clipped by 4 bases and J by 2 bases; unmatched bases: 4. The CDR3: CASSSGTGITDTQYF. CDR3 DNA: TGTGCCAGCAGCTCCGGGACAGGGATCACAGATACGCAGTATTTT.

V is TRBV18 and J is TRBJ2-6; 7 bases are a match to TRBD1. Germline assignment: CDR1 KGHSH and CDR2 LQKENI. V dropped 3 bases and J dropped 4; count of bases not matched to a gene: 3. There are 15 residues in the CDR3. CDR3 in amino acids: CASSPDREGANVLTF. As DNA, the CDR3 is TGTGCCAGCTCACCCGACAGGGAAGGGGCCAACGTCCTGACTTTC.

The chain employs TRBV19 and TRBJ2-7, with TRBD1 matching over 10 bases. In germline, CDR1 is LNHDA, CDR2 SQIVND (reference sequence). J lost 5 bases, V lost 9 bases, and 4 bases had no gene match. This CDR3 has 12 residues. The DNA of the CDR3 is TGTGCCAGCCGGGACAGGGGCAACGAGCAGTACTTC. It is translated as CASRDRGNEQYF.

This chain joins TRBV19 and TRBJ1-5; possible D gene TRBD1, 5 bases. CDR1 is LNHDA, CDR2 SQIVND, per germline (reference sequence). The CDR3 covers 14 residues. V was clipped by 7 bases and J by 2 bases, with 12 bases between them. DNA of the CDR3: TGTGCCAGTAAGGAGGGGCCCGGCAATCAGCCCCAGCATTTT. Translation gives CASKEGPGNQPQHF. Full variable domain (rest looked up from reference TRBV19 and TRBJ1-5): DGGITQSPKYLFRKEGQNVTLSCEQNLNHDAMYWYRQDPGQGLRLIYYSQIVNDFQKGDIAEGYSVSREKKESFPLTVTSAQKNPTAFYLCASKEGPGNQPQHFGDGTRLSIL.

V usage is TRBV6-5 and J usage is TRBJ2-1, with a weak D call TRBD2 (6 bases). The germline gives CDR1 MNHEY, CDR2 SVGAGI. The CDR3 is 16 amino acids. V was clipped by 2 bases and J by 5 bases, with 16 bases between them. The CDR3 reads CASSYGGTRRNNEQFF. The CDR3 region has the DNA TGTGCCAGCAGTTACGGGGGGACCCGGCGCAACAATGAGCAGTTCTTC.

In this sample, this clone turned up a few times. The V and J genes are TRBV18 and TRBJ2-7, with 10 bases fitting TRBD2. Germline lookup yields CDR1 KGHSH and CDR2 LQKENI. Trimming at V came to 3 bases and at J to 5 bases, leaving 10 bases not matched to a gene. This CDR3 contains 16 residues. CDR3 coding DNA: TGTGCCAGCTCACCTAGTAGGCTAGCGGGAGATCACGAGCAGTACTTC. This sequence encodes CASSPSRLAGDHEQYF. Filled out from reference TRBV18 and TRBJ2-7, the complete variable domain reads NAGVMQNPRHLVRRRGQEARLRCSPMKGHSHVYWYRQLPEEGLKFMVYLQKENIIDESGMPKERFSAEFPKEGPSILRIQQVVRGDSAAYFCASSPSRLAGDHEQYFGPGTRLTVT.

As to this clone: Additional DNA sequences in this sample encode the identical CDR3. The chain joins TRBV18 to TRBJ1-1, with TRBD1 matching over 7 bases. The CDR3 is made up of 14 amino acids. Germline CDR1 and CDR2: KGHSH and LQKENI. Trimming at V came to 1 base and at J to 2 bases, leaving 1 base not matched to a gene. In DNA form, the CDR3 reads TGTGCCAGCTCACCACAGGGGGCAAACACTGAAGCTTTCTTT. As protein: CASSPQGANTEAFF.

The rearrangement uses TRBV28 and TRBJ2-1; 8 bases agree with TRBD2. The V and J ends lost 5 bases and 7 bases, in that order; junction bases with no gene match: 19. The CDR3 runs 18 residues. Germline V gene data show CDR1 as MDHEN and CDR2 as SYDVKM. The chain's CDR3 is CASSSKKREPFSPNEQFF. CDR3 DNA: TGTGCCAGCAGTAGTAAGAAGCGGGAGCCCTTCAGCCCAAATGAGCAGTTCTTC. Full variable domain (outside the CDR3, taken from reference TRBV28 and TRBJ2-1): DVKVTQSSRYLVKRTGEKVFLECVQDMDHENMFWYRQDPGLGLRLIYFSYDVKMKEKGDIPEGYSVSREKKERFSLILESASTNQTSMYLCASSSKKREPFSPNEQFFGPGTRLTVL.

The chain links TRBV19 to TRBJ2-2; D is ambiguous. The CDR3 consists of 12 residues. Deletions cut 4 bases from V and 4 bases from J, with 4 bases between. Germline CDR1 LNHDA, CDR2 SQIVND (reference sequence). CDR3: CASSTTTGELFF. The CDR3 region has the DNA TGTGCCAGTAGTACTACCACCGGGGAGCTGTTTTTT.

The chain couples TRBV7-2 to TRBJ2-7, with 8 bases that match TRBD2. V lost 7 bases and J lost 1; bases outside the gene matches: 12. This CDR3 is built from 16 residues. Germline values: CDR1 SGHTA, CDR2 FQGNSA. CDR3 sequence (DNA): TGTGCCAGCACCCCAGGCGGGGGGACGGGATCCTACGAGCAGTACTTC. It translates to CASTPGGGTGSYEQYF.

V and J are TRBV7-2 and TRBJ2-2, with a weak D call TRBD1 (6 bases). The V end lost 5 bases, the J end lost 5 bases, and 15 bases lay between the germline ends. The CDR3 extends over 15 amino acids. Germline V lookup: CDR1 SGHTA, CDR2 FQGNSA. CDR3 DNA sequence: TGTGCCAGCAGCCTTAGACCTCAGGGGACCGGGGAGCTGTTTTTT. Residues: CASSLRPQGTGELFF.

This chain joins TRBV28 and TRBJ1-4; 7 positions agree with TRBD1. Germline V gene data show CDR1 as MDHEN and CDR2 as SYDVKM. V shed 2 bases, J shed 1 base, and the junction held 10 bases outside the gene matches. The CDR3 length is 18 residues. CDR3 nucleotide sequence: TGTGCCAGCAGTTTACCCCTCGACAGGGAGGAAACTAATGAAAAACTGTTTTTT. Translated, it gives CASSLPLDREETNEKLFF. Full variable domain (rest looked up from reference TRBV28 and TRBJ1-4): DVKVTQSSRYLVKRTGEKVFLECVQDMDHENMFWYRQDPGLGLRLIYFSYDVKMKEKGDIPEGYSVSREKKERFSLILESASTNQTSMYLCASSLPLDREETNEKLFFGSGTQLSVL.

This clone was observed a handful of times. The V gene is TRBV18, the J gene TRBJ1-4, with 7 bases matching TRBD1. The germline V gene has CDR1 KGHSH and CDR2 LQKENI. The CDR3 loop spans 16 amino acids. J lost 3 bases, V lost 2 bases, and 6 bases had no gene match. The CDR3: CASSPITGAANEKLFF. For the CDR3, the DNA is TGTGCCAGCTCACCAATTACAGGGGCGGCTAATGAAAAACTGTTTTTT.

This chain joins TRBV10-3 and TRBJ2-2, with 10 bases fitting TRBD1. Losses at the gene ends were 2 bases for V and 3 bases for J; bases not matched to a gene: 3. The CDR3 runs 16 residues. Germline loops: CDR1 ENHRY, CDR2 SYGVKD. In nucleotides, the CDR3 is TGTGCCATCAGTGAGCCCGGGACAGGGGACACCGGGGAGCTGTTTTTT. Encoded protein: CAISEPGTGDTGELFF.